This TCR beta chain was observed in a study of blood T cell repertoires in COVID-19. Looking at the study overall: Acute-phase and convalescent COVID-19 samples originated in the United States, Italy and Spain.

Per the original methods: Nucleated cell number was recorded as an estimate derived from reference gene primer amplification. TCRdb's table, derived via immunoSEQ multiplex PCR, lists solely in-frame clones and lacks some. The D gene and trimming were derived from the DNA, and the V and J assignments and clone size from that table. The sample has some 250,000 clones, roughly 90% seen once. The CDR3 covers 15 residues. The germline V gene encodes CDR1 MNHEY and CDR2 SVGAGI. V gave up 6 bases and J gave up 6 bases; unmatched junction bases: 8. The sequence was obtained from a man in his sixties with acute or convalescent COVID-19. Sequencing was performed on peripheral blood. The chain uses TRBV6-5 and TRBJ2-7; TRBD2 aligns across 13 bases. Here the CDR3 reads CASSLTSGRLGEQYF. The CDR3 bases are TGTGCCAGCAGCCTGACTAGCGGGAGGCTCGGCGAGCAGTACTTC.